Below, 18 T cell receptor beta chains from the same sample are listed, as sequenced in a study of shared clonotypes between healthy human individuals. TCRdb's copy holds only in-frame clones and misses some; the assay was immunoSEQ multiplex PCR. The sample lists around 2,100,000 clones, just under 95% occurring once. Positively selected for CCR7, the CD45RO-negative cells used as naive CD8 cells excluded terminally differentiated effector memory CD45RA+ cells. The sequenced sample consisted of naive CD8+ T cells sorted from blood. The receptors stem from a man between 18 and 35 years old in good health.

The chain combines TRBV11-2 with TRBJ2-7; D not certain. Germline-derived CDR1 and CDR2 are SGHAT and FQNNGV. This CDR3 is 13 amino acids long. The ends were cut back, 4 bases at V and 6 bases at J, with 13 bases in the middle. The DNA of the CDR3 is TGTGCCAGCAGCTCTGGTGGGTCCCTCGAGCAGTACTTC. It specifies CASSSGGSLEQYF.

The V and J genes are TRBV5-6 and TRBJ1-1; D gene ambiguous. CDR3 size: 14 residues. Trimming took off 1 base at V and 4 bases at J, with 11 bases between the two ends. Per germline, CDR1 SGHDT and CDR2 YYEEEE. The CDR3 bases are TGTGCCAGCAGCTTGTCGGGAGGGTCCACTGAAGCTTTCTTT. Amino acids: CASSLSGGSTEAFF.

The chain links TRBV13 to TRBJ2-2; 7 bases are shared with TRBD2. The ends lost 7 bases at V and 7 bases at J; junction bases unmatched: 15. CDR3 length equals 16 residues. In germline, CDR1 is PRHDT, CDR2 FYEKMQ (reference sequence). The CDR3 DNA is TGTGCCAGCATCGACGGGACTACCCGCGGTGGCGGGGAGCTGTTTTTT. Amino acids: CASIDGTTRGGGELFF.

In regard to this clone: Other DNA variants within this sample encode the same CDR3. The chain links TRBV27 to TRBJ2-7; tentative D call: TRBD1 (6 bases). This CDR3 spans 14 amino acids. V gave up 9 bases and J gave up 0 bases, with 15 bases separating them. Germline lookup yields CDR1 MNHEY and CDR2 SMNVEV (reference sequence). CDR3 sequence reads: CASRWDTSSYEQYF. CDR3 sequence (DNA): TGTGCCAGTCGCTGGGACACCAGCTCCTACGAGCAGTACTTC.

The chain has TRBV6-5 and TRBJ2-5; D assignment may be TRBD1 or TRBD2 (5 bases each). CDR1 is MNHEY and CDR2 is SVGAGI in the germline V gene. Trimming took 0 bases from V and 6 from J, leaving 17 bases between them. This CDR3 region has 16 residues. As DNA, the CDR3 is TGTGCCAGCAGTTACTCTGGGGGTGGGGTCGAGAAGACCCAGTACTTC. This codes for CASSYSGGGVEKTQYF.

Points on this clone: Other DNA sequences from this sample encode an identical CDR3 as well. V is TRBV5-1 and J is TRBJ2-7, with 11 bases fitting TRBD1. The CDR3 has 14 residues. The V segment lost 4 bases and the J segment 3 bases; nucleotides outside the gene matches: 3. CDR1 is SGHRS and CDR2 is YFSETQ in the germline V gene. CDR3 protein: CASSLGTGGYEQYF. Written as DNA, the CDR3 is TGCGCCAGCAGCCTAGGGACAGGGGGCTACGAGCAGTACTTC.

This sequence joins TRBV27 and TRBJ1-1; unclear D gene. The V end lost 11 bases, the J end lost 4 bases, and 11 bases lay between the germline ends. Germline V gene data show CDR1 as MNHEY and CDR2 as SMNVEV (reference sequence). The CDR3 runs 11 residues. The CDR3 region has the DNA TGTGCCGTACTGGAGGGCACTGAAGCTTTCTTT. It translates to CAVLEGTEAFF.

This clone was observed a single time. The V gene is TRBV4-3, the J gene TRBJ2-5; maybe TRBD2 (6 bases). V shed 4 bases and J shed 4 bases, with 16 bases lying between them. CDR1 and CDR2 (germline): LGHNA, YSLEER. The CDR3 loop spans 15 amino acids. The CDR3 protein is CASSPTRGQGETQYF. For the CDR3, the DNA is TGCGCCAGCAGCCCCACGCGGGGCCAGGGAGAGACCCAGTACTTC.

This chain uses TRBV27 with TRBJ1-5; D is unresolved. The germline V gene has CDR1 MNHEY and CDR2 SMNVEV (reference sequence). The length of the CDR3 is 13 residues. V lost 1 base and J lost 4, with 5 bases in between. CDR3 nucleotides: TGTGCCAGCAGTTTATGGATGAATCAGCCCCAGCATTTT. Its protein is CASSLWMNQPQHF.

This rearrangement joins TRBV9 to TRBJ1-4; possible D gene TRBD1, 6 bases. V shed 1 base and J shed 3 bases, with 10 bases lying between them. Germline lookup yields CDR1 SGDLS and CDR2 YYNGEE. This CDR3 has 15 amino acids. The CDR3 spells CASSVYGGPNEKLFF. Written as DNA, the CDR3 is TGTGCCAGCAGCGTATATGGGGGCCCTAATGAAAAACTGTTTTTT.

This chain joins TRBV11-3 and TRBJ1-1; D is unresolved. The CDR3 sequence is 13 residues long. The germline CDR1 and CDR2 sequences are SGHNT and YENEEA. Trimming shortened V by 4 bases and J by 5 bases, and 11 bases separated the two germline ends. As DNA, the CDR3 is TGTGCCAGCAGCTACGGGCCCTGGACTGAAGCTTTCTTT. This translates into CASSYGPWTEAFF.

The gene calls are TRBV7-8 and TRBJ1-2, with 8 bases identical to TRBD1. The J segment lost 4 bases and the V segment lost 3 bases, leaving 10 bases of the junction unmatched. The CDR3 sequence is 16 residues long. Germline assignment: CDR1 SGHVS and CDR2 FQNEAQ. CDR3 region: CASSFNRGDASYGYTF. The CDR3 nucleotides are TGTGCCAGCAGCTTTAACAGGGGGGATGCTAGCTATGGCTACACCTTC.

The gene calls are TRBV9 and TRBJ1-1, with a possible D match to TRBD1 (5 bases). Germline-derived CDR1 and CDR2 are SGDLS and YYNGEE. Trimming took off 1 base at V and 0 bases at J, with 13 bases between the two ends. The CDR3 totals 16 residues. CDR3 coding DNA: TGTGCCAGCAGCGTAAACGATCGGACACTGAACACTGAAGCTTTCTTT. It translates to CASSVNDRTLNTEAFF.

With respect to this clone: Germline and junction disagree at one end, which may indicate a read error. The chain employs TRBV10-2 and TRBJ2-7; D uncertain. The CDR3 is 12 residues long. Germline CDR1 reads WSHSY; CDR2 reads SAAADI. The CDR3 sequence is CAGSESTYEQYF. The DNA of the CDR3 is TGCGCCGGCAGTGAGTCCACGTACGAGCAGTACTTC.

CDR3 nucleotides: TGTGCCAGCAGCTTAACTCCGGGACTAGCGGCCTACGAGCAGTACTTC. Protein product: CASSLTPGLAAYEQYF. V and J are TRBV5-6 and TRBJ2-7; 11 positions match TRBD2. Germline values: CDR1 SGHDT, CDR2 YYEEEE. This CDR3 is built from 16 residues. V was pared by 2 bases and J by 2 bases, with 6 bases of the junction left unmatched.

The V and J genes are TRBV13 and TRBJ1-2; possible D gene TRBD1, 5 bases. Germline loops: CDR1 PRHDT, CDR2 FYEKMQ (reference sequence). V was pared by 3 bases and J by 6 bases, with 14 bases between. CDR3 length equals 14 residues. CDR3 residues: CASSLGPFSDGYTF. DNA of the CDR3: TGTGCCAGCAGCTTGGGACCTTTTTCGGATGGCTACACCTTC.

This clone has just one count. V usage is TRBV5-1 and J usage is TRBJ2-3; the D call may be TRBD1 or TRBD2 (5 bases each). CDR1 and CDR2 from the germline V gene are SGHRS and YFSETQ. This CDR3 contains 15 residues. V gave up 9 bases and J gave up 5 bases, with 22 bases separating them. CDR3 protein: CATTFVPGAGDTQYF. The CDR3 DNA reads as TGCGCCACTACATTCGTCCCCGGGGCTGGAGATACGCAGTATTTT.

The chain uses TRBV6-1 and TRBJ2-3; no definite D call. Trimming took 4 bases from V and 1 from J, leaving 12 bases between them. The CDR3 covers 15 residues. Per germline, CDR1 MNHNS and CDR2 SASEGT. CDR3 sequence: CASSGLPPGTDTQYF. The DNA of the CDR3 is TGTGCCAGCAGTGGCCTACCCCCAGGCACAGATACGCAGTATTTT.